This TCR beta chain was found in a study of somatic mutations in cytotoxic T cells in rheumatoid arthritis. Notes on the study in general: Antigens bound by the expanded CD8+ clones were not identified. CD8+ T-cell clonality did not differ significantly between rheumatoid arthritis patients and age-matched healthy controls. The study found CD8+ clonality increased with age in rheumatoid arthritis patients, not healthy controls.

Per the germline V gene, CDR1 is ENHRY and CDR2 is SYGVKD. The CDR3 extends over 16 amino acids. The V gene lost 0 bases and the J gene lost 3 bases, with 15 bases spanning the gap. As for this clone: Its target is unknown.

By positive magnetic bead selection, CD4+ and CD8+ cells were isolated, and their purity was checked by flow cytometry. Assay: immunoSEQ multiplex PCR; the TCRdb copy retains only in-frame clones and omits some. The table records several thousand clones, roughly 80% of them present only once. The chain carries TRBV10-3 and TRBJ2-7; D is possibly TRBD1 or TRBD2 (5 bases each). Material for sequencing was CD8+ T cells sorted from blood. The TCR sequence derives from an adult with rheumatoid arthritis. In DNA, the CDR3 is TGTGCCATCAGTGAGTCCGGGATGGACACAGACTACGAGCAGTACTTC. As protein: CAISESGMDTDYEQYF.